This TCR beta chain was captured by sequencing in a study of T cells after yellow fever vaccination. About the research overall: Fractions low in cell number were prepared with SMART-Seq v4 Ultra Low Input. Findings and caveats of the study: Abundant clonotypes from the bulk population could get into FACS-sorted repertoires as contaminants. Post-booster repertoires contained most primary-vaccination clones again (around 96% CD4, approximately 86% CD8).

Between the trimmed V and J ends, which lost 4 bases and 5 bases, there was a span of 13 bases. This CDR3 is 13 amino acids long. Germline V gene sequence: CDR1 SGHDT, CDR2 YYEEEE. TCR cDNA, made by 5'RACE template switching, carried an added universal primer site and UMIs. TCRdb called the 5' RACE reads again in MiXCR, with one record for every CDR3 protein. The sample lists hundreds of thousands of distinct CDR3 sequences, more than 3% seen once, with around 20% in the top ten. This clonotype was seen many times. Its antigen is currently unknown. The TCR originated in a man aged 18 to 29 who received the YFV17D yellow fever vaccine. This chain connects TRBV5-6 to TRBJ2-7, with a weak D call TRBD2 (6 bases). The sample was PBMCs, taken on the day of the yellow fever booster vaccination. The CDR3 protein is CASSPGTLNEQYV. The DNA for the CDR3 is TGTGCCAGCAGCCCCGGGACTTTGAACGAGCAGTACGTC.